This record concerns one T cell receptor beta chain sequence. Its antigen is undetermined. The sample belongs to a study of identical twins. TCRdb fed the 5' RACE reads into MiXCR, producing one record per CDR3 protein. Counted here are 400,000 to 500,000 distinct CDR3 sequences, 13% to 15% occurring once; the ten biggest clones make up more than 0.8%. Overall study findings and caveats: Models underestimated out-of-frame TCR alpha sharing in monozygotic twins.

V shed 2 bases and J shed 3 bases, with 14 bases lying between them. The CDR3 has 15 residues. The same data also went into a second study, on yellow fever vaccine responses in identical twins.

Sequencing input: CD4+ T cells sorted from blood. The origin of this receptor is a woman under 30 in good health. The chain couples TRBV12-3 or TRBV12-4 to TRBJ2-7, with D unclear. CDR3: CASSLLSRRGYEQYF. The CDR3 DNA reads TGTGCCAGCAGTTTATTGTCTAGAAGAGGCTACGAGCAGTACTTC.